These 5 T cell receptor beta chains share one sample of origin, sequenced in a study of blood T cell repertoires in COVID-19. TCRdb's copy holds only in-frame clones and misses some; the assay was immunoSEQ multiplex PCR. Of 150,000 to 200,000 clones listed, roughly 88% were seen once; the top ten hold about 9.4%. What was sequenced was PBMCs or T cells enriched from blood (not recorded which). Receptors were obtained from a woman aged 18-29 years who had recovered from COVID-19.

The V call is TRBV3-1 (or the pseudogene TRBV3-2), the J call TRBJ1-1; D unresolved. Germline V gene data show CDR1 as LGHDT and CDR2 as YNNKEL (reference sequence). The CDR3 is made up of 15 amino acids. Trimming pared 0 bases from V and 3 bases from J, leaving 11 bases between. CDR3 nucleotide sequence: TGTGCCAGCAGCCAAGAGATCTCCGGGTACACTGAAGCTTTCTTT. It is translated as CASSQEISGYTEAFF.

The V gene is TRBV5-1, the J gene TRBJ2-7; tentatively, D is TRBD1 (5 bases). The germline CDR1 and CDR2 sequences are SGHRS and YFSETQ. The CDR3 is 13 amino acids. Trimming shortened V by 0 bases and J by 2 bases, and 6 bases separated the two germline ends. The CDR3 nucleotides read TGCGCCAGCAGCTTGGACAGGACCTACGAGCAGTACTTC. Residues: CASSLDRTYEQYF.

The CDR3 loop is CASSPTGRVNEKLFF. The CDR3 DNA reads TGTGCCAGCAGCCCGACAGGGCGAGTTAATGAAAAACTGTTTTTT. V gene TRBV28 combines with J gene TRBJ1-4, with 7 positions matching TRBD1. In germline, CDR1 is MDHEN, CDR2 SYDVKM. Trimming cost V 6 bases and J 4 bases; bases outside gene matches: 8. This CDR3 comprises 15 residues.

The chain has TRBV5-1 and TRBJ2-3; 9 positions match TRBD2. This CDR3 comprises 14 residues. Germline V gives CDR1 SGHRS, CDR2 YFSETQ. The V gene end was trimmed by 7 bases and the J gene end by 5 bases; junction bases not matched to a gene: 8. CDR3 sequence (DNA): TGCGCCAGCGAGATAGCGGGAGCGGGAGATACGCAGTATTTT. Protein product: CASEIAGAGDTQYF.

This chain uses TRBV28 with TRBJ1-3; D is unresolved. Trimming left V 7 bases short and J 4 bases short, with 11 bases between. CDR1 is MDHEN, CDR2 SYDVKM, per germline. This CDR3 spans 13 amino acids. CDR3 bases: TGTGCCAGCAACACATTTAACGGAAACACCATATATTTT. It encodes CASNTFNGNTIYF. The variable domain in full, with the rest retrieved from reference TRBV28 and TRBJ1-3, is DVKVTQSSRYLVKRTGEKVFLECVQDMDHENMFWYRQDPGLGLRLIYFSYDVKMKEKGDIPEGYSVSREKKERFSLILESASTNQTSMYLCASNTFNGNTIYFGEGSWLTVV.